Shown below are 15 T cell receptor beta chains from a single sample sequenced in a study of spatial heterogeneity in lung cancer (dated 2019 in TCRdb). Sample time point, as interpreted from the label and publication: sample taken at primary tumor resection. For TCR sequencing, whole RNA was extracted from tumor and nontumor lung tissue, or from cryopreserved PBMC samples, and no cell sorting was done. The library was built by means of 5' RACE. Sequencer: NextSeq 500. The public sequencing data were trimmed at Q25 with fastp and processed into clonotypes with MiXCR by TCRdb, which kept only in-frame beta chains. Each CDR3 protein appears once, grouped with its most common genes and DNA. This sample holds roughly 10,000 distinct CDR3 sequences; roughly 3.5% were observed only once. The leading ten clones occupy approximately 51% of the sample. The material sequenced was PBMCs, taken at surgery. All receptors come from a female donor with early-stage non-small cell lung cancer.

This clonotype occurred many times. Little can be read into the size of this beta chain, an off-target read in a library designed for alpha chains. This rearrangement joins TRBV5-1 to TRBJ2-5; 7 bases are a match to TRBD2. Per the germline V gene, CDR1 is SGHRS and CDR2 is YFSETQ. The CDR3 is made up of 15 amino acids. V shed 0 bases and J 2 bases; nucleotides not matched to a gene: 4. CDR3 bases: TGCGCCAGCAGCTTGGTCGGGACTACACAAGAGACCCAGTACTTC. It specifies CASSLVGTTQETQYF.

This clonotype came up many times. Little can be read into the size of this beta chain, an off-target read in a library designed for alpha chains. The rearrangement links TRBV11-2 to TRBJ2-1; 10 bases line up with TRBD2. Germline lookup yields CDR1 SGHAT and CDR2 FQNNGV. With V trimmed by 2 bases and J by 12 bases, 7 bases remained unmatched. The CDR3 contains 14 residues. CDR3 amino acids: CASSLTPKRGGQFF. The CDR3 coding sequence is TGTGCCAGCAGCTTAACGCCGAAGCGGGGGGGGCAGTTCTTC.

Many counts were recorded for this clonotype. As an off-target read in a library built for alpha chains, this beta chain has a frequency of little significance. CDR3 sequence reads: CASSPSGSLELETQYF. The CDR3, as DNA: TGTGCCAGCAGCCCCAGCGGCAGTCTCGAATTGGAGACCCAGTACTTC. This chain connects TRBV4-2 to TRBJ2-5; D is possibly TRBD2 (5 bases). Germline loops: CDR1 LGHNA, CDR2 YNFKEQ. V lost 4 bases, J lost 5 bases, and 20 bases lay in between. The CDR3 totals 16 residues.

Worth noting for this clonotype: A much larger clone differs by one base, so this may be a read error. This beta chain represents an off-target read in a library built for alpha chains; its size is of limited meaning. CDR3 amino acids: CANSPGLQETQYF. The CDR3 region has the DNA TGTGCCAACAGCCCGGGCCTACAAGAGACCCAGTACTTC. This chain joins TRBV14 and TRBJ2-5; D gene unclear. In germline, CDR1 is SGHDN, CDR2 FVKESK. The CDR3 is 13 residues long.

About this clonotype: Found in a library prepared for alpha chains, this beta chain is an off-target read, and its abundance has little meaning. The chain recombines TRBV12-3 or TRBV12-4 with TRBJ1-5; 8 bases line up with TRBD1. The CDR3 loop spans 16 amino acids. Losses at the gene ends were 9 bases for V and 4 bases for J; bases not matched to a gene: 14. CDR3 residues: CASLTGTGSGNQPQHF. In DNA, the CDR3 is TGTGCCAGTTTAACAGGGACAGGCAGCGGGAATCAGCCCCAGCATTTT.

In its sample, this clonotype is medium-sized. The library was prepared for alpha chains; this beta chain is a stray read, so its frequency means little. As DNA, the CDR3 is TGTGCCAGCAGTTTCCCTTCGGGACACACGAACACTGAAGCTTTCTTT. The encoded protein is CASSFPSGHTNTEAFF. This chain links TRBV28 with TRBJ1-1; weak D call: TRBD1 (6 bases). Germline-derived CDR1 and CDR2 are MDHEN and SYDVKM. The CDR3 is 16 residues long. The V end was cut by 3 bases, the J end by 1 base, with 15 bases between. Supplemented by reference TRBV28 and TRBJ1-1, the full variable domain reads DVKVTQSSRYLVKRTGEKVFLECVQDMDHENMFWYRQDPGLGLRLIYFSYDVKMKEKGDIPEGYSVSREKKERFSLILESASTNQTSMYLCASSFPSGHTNTEAFFGQGTRLTVV.

Points on this clonotype: This beta chain is an unintended read in a library built for alpha chains; its size means little. This chain links TRBV10-1 with TRBJ2-1, with 7 bases fitting TRBD2. V was clipped by 2 bases and J by 5 bases; unmatched bases: 6. This CDR3 is 15 amino acids long. Germline V lookup: CDR1 WNHNN, CDR2 SYGVQD (reference sequence). The CDR3 nucleotides are TGCGCCAGCAGTGAGCCAGGACTAGGTCACAATGAGCAGTTCTTC. Encoded protein: CASSEPGLGHNEQFF.

This clonotype was found a few times. Since it is a stray read in a library aimed at alpha chains, this beta chain has a size that is not meaningful. The CDR3 loop reads CASSLVAGGDYGYTF. In DNA form, the CDR3 reads TGTGCCAGCAGCTTGGTAGCAGGGGGAGACTATGGCTACACCTTC. The V gene is TRBV5-6, the J gene TRBJ1-2; TRBD1 matches at 7 bases. Germline V CDR1 and CDR2: SGHDT, YYEEEE. The J segment lost 3 bases and the V segment lost 0 bases, leaving 5 bases of the junction unmatched. The CDR3 consists of 15 residues.

This clonotype was observed at least ten times. This beta chain is off target for a library built for alpha chains, so its abundance means little. The chain combines TRBV4-3 with TRBJ2-2, with D possibly being TRBD2 (5 bases). The germline V gene has CDR1 LGHNA and CDR2 YSLEER. Trimming took 3 bases from V and 3 from J, leaving 8 bases between them. The CDR3 loop spans 14 amino acids. The CDR3 coding sequence is TGCGCCAGCAGCCACAGCGGCGACACCGGGGAGCTGTTTTTT. Encoded protein: CASSHSGDTGELFF.

This clonotype came up many times. This beta chain slipped into a library made for alpha chains as a stray read, so its size is not meaningful. The gene calls are TRBV3-1 and TRBJ1-2; 8 nucleotides match TRBD1. Germline-derived CDR1 and CDR2 are LGHDT and YNNKEL (reference sequence). The CDR3 runs to 16 residues. Germline trimming cut 1 base from V and 8 bases from J; bases unmatched to any gene: 12. The CDR3: CASSQVPRRGRGGYTF. The CDR3 coding sequence is TGTGCCAGCAGCCAAGTCCCCCGCAGGGGGCGAGGGGGCTACACCTTC.

This clonotype is medium-sized by share. This beta chain is a stray read from a library made for alpha chains; its abundance is not meaningful. The gene calls are TRBV10-3 and TRBJ2-7; TRBD1 matches at 9 bases. Per the germline V gene, CDR1 is ENHRY and CDR2 is SYGVKD. V shed 4 bases, J shed 3 bases, and the junction held 7 bases outside the gene matches. The CDR3 sequence is 15 residues long. The CDR3 is CAISAPGTGNYEQYF. CDR3 in DNA: TGTGCCATCAGTGCCCCCGGGACAGGGAACTACGAGCAGTACTTC.

This clonotype was picked up many times. Because the library targeted alpha chains, this beta chain is an off-target read whose size means little. This chain joins TRBV21-1 and TRBJ2-2; TRBD1 is taken as the D call from the table, unchecked against the DNA. TRBV21-1 is flagged as a pseudogene. This CDR3 comprises 15 residues. In nucleotides, the CDR3 is TGTGCCATCCGACAGTCCTCGATGACCACCGGGGAGCTGTTTTTT. It encodes CAIRQSSMTTGELFF.

This clonotype has ten or more counts. Being off target in a library aimed at alpha chains, this beta chain has a size of little meaning. This chain connects TRBV20-1 to TRBJ2-1; 8 nucleotides match TRBD2. After removal of 6 bases from V and 4 bases from J, the junction contained 17 bases not matched to a gene. CDR1 DFQATT and CDR2 SNEGSKA come from the germline V gene (reference sequence). CDR3 length equals 17 residues. The CDR3 nucleotides are TGCAGTGCGGATGGTAAAGCGGGAGAGAACCCTTACAATGAGCAGTTCTTC. Translation gives CSADGKAGENPYNEQFF.

This clonotype was seen more than once but under ten times. A read error is possible here, since a much larger clone lies one base away. The CDR3 does not close with the conserved phenylalanine or tryptophan, likely indicating a read error. For a library built for alpha chains, this beta chain is a stray read; little rests on its size. The chain uses TRBV11-2 and TRBJ2-5; no reliable D call. The CDR3 contains 13 residues. Trimming pared 1 base from V and 6 bases from J, leaving 9 bases between. Per the germline V gene, CDR1 is SGHAT and CDR2 is FQNNGV. CDR3 sequence reads: CASSLVGYQTQYL. In nucleotides, the CDR3 is TGTGCCAGCAGCTTAGTGGGGTACCAGACCCAGTACCTC.

This clonotype appeared many times. This beta chain turned up in a library designed for alpha chains; as an off-target read, its abundance says little. The genes are TRBV12-3 or TRBV12-4 and TRBJ2-7, with 9 bases lining up with TRBD2. The CDR3 is made up of 15 amino acids. V lost 6 bases, J lost 4 bases, and 10 bases stayed unmatched. The chain's CDR3 is CASSSQGSGSYEQYF. CDR3 in DNA: TGTGCCAGCAGCTCTCAGGGTAGCGGGAGTTACGAGCAGTACTTC.